This TCR beta chain is drawn from a study of T-cell memory formation after mild COVID-19. Study-level background: TCR clusters mostly belonged to single donors.

5'RACE with constant-segment primers built TCRalpha and TCRbeta cDNA libraries with UMIs. TCRdb re-derived calls from the 5' RACE reads in MiXCR, one entry per CDR3 protein. Altogether about 470,000 distinct CDR3 sequences are present, more than 20% being singletons, with the ten largest covering around 13%. This clonotype has just a few counts. Germline V CDR1 and CDR2: SEHNR, FQNEAQ (reference sequence). V gave up 2 bases and J gave up 2 bases, with 13 bases separating them. This CDR3 contains 16 residues. The chain carries TRBV7-9 and TRBJ2-1; a weak D match, TRBD1 (5 bases). Sample: PBMCs or a T cell subset sorted from them (not recorded which). The clonotype comes from an adult woman who had mild COVID-19 (a few samples of this study predate the infection). Cell type and time point are not known. CDR3: CASSLRVSDTYNEQFF. In DNA, the CDR3 is TGTGCCAGCAGCTTAAGGGTTTCGGACACCTACAATGAGCAGTTCTTC.